Listed here are 22 T cell receptor beta chains from one sample, sequenced in a study of T-cell reconstitution after alpha-beta-depleted transplantation in children. Researchers prepared the TCRbeta library using unique molecular identifiers, the study reports. From the PCR reads, TCRdb called clonotypes with MiXCR, one entry per CDR3 protein. The sample consists of 600,000 to 800,000 distinct CDR3 sequences, around 14% of them appearing once. This specimen consisted of PBMCs, obtained before TCRalphabeta/CD19-depleted stem cell transplant. The receptors originated from a girl aged 2-15 years with congenital amegakaryocytic thrombocytopenia, due to receive a stem cell transplant.

There are a few counts of this clonotype. This chain connects TRBV5-1 to TRBJ1-1; no definite D call. Germline lookup yields CDR1 SGHRS and CDR2 YFSETQ. The CDR3 is made up of 14 amino acids. The V end lost 4 bases, the J end lost 7 bases, and 17 bases lay between the germline ends. The CDR3 protein is CASSVGDGPGEAFF. CDR3 coding DNA: TGCGCCAGCAGCGTGGGTGACGGACCGGGTGAAGCTTTCTTT.

The rearrangement links TRBV7-2 to TRBJ1-2, with D uncertain. The V end lost 5 bases, the J end lost 3 bases, and 10 bases lay between the germline ends. There are 13 residues in the CDR3. Germline V gene data show CDR1 as SGHTA and CDR2 as FQGNSA. In DNA form, the CDR3 reads TGTGCCAGCAGCAATCTCCTCGACTATGGCTACACCTTC. Amino acid sequence: CASSNLLDYGYTF.

The CDR3 region is CASSLAPDSYYEQYF. CDR3 nucleotide sequence: TGTGCCAGCAGCTTAGCGCCCGACAGCTACTACGAGCAGTACTTC. The V gene is TRBV7-8, the J gene TRBJ2-7; TRBD1 is a possible D gene (5 bases). The CDR3 is 15 amino acids. Deletions cut 0 bases from V and 3 bases from J, with 12 bases between. Germline assignment: CDR1 SGHVS and CDR2 FQNEAQ. The full variable domain, in which reference TRBV7-8 and TRBJ2-7 provide the parts outside the CDR3, is GAGVSQSPRYKVAKRGQDVALRCDPISGHVSLFWYQQALGQGPEFLTYFQNEAQLDKSGLPSDRFFAERPEGSVSTLKIQRTQQEDSAVYLCASSLAPDSYYEQYFGPGTRLTVT.

This clonotype has a handful of counts. The rearrangement links TRBV6-5 to TRBJ1-1, with unresolved D. Per germline, CDR1 MNHEY and CDR2 SVGAGI. CDR3 length: 13 residues. Trimming took 0 bases from V and 11 from J, leaving 13 bases between them. The CDR3 here is CASSYSAAGRAFF. As DNA, the CDR3 is TGTGCCAGCAGTTACTCAGCTGCGGGCCGCGCTTTCTTT.

In its sample, this clonotype was seen many times. The genes are TRBV29-1 and TRBJ2-5; D is uncertain. The CDR3 contains 14 residues. Trimming stripped 3 bases from V and 7 bases from J, with 18 bases between. Germline loops: CDR1 SQVTM, CDR2 ANQGSEA. The chain's CDR3 is CSVDLVSGDGTQYF. CDR3 nucleotide sequence: TGCAGCGTTGACCTTGTTTCGGGTGATGGGACCCAGTACTTC.

This clonotype was counted many times. V is TRBV12-3 or TRBV12-4 and J is TRBJ2-2; 9 nucleotides agree with TRBD2. Germline trimming cut 8 bases from V and 7 bases from J; bases unmatched to any gene: 11. The CDR3 length is 15 residues. The CDR3 reads CASSLSGSRIGELFF. The CDR3 DNA follows: TGTGCCAGCTCACTTAGCGGGAGCCGGATCGGGGAGCTGTTTTTT.

This clonotype was counted only a few times. The gene calls are TRBV6-1 and TRBJ1-5; a possible D gene is TRBD1 (6 bases). The CDR3 contains 15 residues. Germline V gene data show CDR1 as MNHNS and CDR2 as SASEGT. V was shortened by 1 base and J by 3 bases, with 10 bases between the two germline ends. For the CDR3, the DNA is TGTGCCAGCAGTGAAGGGGGGGGGCCCAATCAGCCCCAGCATTTT. Its protein is CASSEGGGPNQPQHF.

This clonotype was counted at least ten times. V and J are TRBV20-1 and TRBJ2-1; weak D call: TRBD2 (5 bases). The CDR3 runs to 15 residues. The germline V and J ends were trimmed by 6 bases and 5 bases, with 20 bases remaining between them. Germline CDR1 is DFQATT and CDR2 is SNEGSKA (reference sequence). CDR3 DNA: TGCAGTGCAGAGACCCCTAGCACCAAGGACAATGAGCAGTTCTTC. It codes for CSAETPSTKDNEQFF.

As concerns this clonotype: This clone may be a read error of a much larger clone one base away. This chain connects TRBV10-3 to TRBJ1-2; 7 bases align to TRBD1. The CDR3 length is 12 residues. Germline V gives CDR1 ENHRY, CDR2 SYGVKD. The CDR3 sequence: CAIGGQLYGDTF. As DNA, the CDR3 is TGTGCCATCGGGGGACAGCTCTATGGCGACACCTTC.

A few counts support this clonotype. The V and J genes are TRBV20-1 and TRBJ2-3, with 7 bases aligning to TRBD2. The germline V gene encodes CDR1 DFQATT and CDR2 SNEGSKA (reference sequence). The J segment lost 0 bases and the V segment lost 1 base, leaving 7 bases of the junction unmatched. The CDR3 runs to 16 residues. Here the CDR3 reads CSARVAGVVSTDTQYF. The CDR3 coding sequence is TGCAGTGCTAGAGTCGCGGGAGTCGTAAGCACAGATACGCAGTATTTT.

The chain employs TRBV4-1 and TRBJ2-3; perhaps TRBD2 as D (5 bases). V gave up 0 bases and J gave up 3 bases, with 7 bases separating them. CDR1 is MGHRA and CDR2 is YSYEKL in the germline V gene. CDR3 length equals 14 residues. The DNA for the CDR3 is TGCGCCAGCAGCCAAGAAAGCGGTACAGATACGCAGTATTTT. It encodes CASSQESGTDTQYF.

This clonotype was observed a handful of times. The rearrangement links TRBV4-1 to TRBJ2-7; D uncertain. In germline, CDR1 is MGHRA, CDR2 YSYEKL. The CDR3 runs 16 residues. V was cut by 1 base and J by 3 bases, with 16 bases left in between. The DNA of the CDR3 is TGCGCCAGCAGCCAAGCGGGTTTAACTCCCCACTACGAGCAGTACTTC. This encodes CASSQAGLTPHYEQYF.

This clonotype was observed a few times. DNA of the CDR3: TGTGCCAGCAGCTCGGTCGGGGAAGGTGAGCAGTTCTTC. It specifies CASSSVGEGEQFF. The chain uses TRBV7-7 and TRBJ2-1, with D perhaps matching TRBD2 (5 bases). The V gene lost 4 bases and the J gene lost 9 bases, with 13 bases spanning the gap. The CDR3 length is 13 residues. Looked up from germline, CDR1 is SSHAT and CDR2 is FNYEAQ (reference sequence).

This clonotype appeared many times. The rearrangement joins TRBV29-1 to TRBJ2-7; D is possibly TRBD2 (5 bases). The CDR3 is 13 amino acids. CDR1 is SQVTM, CDR2 ANQGSEA, per germline. The V end lost 3 bases, the J end lost 7 bases, and 16 bases lay between the germline ends. The CDR3 protein is CSVDVGGSLEQYF. CDR3 coding DNA: TGCAGCGTTGACGTCGGCGGGTCGTTAGAGCAGTACTTC.

Many counts were recorded for this clonotype. The rearrangement links TRBV7-2 to TRBJ2-1; maybe TRBD2 (6 bases). The CDR3 spans 15 residues. Germline V CDR1 and CDR2: SGHTA, FQGNSA. Trimming removed 3 bases from V and 7 bases from J, with 16 bases in between. CDR3 coding DNA: TGTGCCAGCAGCTTGACACTAGCTTTAGGAAATGAGCAGTTCTTC. It yields the protein CASSLTLALGNEQFF. The complete variable domain, with remaining parts taken from reference TRBV7-2 and TRBJ2-1, reads GAGVSQSPSNKVTEKGKDVELRCDPISGHTALYWYRQSLGQGLEFLIYFQGNSAPDKSGLPSDRFSAERTGGSVSTLTIQRTQQEDSAVYLCASSLTLALGNEQFFGPGTRLTVL.

A few counts support this clonotype. V and J are TRBV29-1 and TRBJ1-5; 7 bases are a match to TRBD1. The germline V gene encodes CDR1 SQVTM and CDR2 ANQGSEA. The CDR3 contains 14 residues. With V trimmed by 6 bases and J by 5 bases, 10 bases remained unmatched. The CDR3 loop reads CSVDRDRADQPQHF. As DNA, the CDR3 is TGCAGCGTCGACCGGGACAGAGCCGATCAGCCCCAGCATTTT.

This clonotype has just a few counts. V gene TRBV5-1 combines with J gene TRBJ2-5; D unclear. Germline loops: CDR1 SGHRS, CDR2 YFSETQ. V was cut by 0 bases and J by 4 bases, with 13 bases left in between. The CDR3 is made up of 15 amino acids. The DNA of the CDR3 is TGCGCCAGCAGCTTGGCTGGCGGTTTAGGAGAGACCCAGTACTTC. Translation: CASSLAGGLGETQYF.

This chain joins TRBV11-2 and TRBJ2-7; 10 nucleotides match TRBD1. Losses at the gene ends were 1 base for V and 6 bases for J; bases not matched to a gene: 12. The CDR3 sequence is 17 residues long. Germline V gene data show CDR1 as SGHAT and CDR2 as FQNNGV. The DNA for the CDR3 is TGTGCCAGCAGCTTAGGATTAAGCGGGACAGGGGTGCGCGAGCAGTACTTC. It is translated as CASSLGLSGTGVREQYF.

This chain connects TRBV29-1 to TRBJ2-1, with a tentative D call TRBD2 (5 bases). CDR3 length: 14 residues. CDR1 and CDR2 from the germline V gene are SQVTM and ANQGSEA. Trimming removed 0 bases at V and 0 bases at J, with 6 bases between. This CDR3 reads CSVEEGSSYNEQFF. For the CDR3, the DNA is TGCAGCGTTGAAGAGGGGAGCTCCTACAATGAGCAGTTCTTC.

This clonotype was seen many times. V and J are TRBV20-1 and TRBJ1-4, with D unclear. This CDR3 has 14 amino acids. Per germline, CDR1 DFQATT and CDR2 SNEGSKA (reference sequence). Trimming left V 1 base short and J 5 bases short, with 11 bases between. The CDR3 region is CSARAMQLNEKLFF. CDR3 bases: TGCAGTGCTAGAGCTATGCAGCTGAATGAAAAACTGTTTTTT.

Regarding this clonotype: This sequence may be a read error, since a much larger clone differs from it by one base. The V call is TRBV20-1, the J call TRBJ2-3, with TRBD2 matching 11 bases. This CDR3 comprises 17 residues. With V trimmed by 5 bases and J by 2 bases, 12 bases remained unmatched. Germline values: CDR1 DFQATT, CDR2 SNEGSKA (reference sequence). The CDR3 DNA follows: TGCAGTGCTCTTACTAGCGGGAGATCCATATACACAGATACGCAGTATTTT. Protein sequence: CSALTSGRSIYTDTQYF.

CDR3 in amino acids: CSASPGLASQKQYF. DNA of the CDR3: TGCAGTGCTAGCCCGGGACTAGCGTCTCAAAAGCAGTACTTC. The genes are TRBV20-1 and TRBJ2-7; TRBD2 matches at 10 bases. The CDR3 is 14 residues long. CDR1 DFQATT and CDR2 SNEGSKA come from the germline V gene (reference sequence). The V and J ends lost 3 bases and 8 bases, in that order; junction bases with no gene match: 10.